One sample yielded the 12 T cell receptor beta chains listed below, sequenced in a study of blood T cell repertoires in COVID-19 (TCRdb year 2020). The library was produced with the immunoSEQ multiplex PCR assay. TCRdb retrieved this table from immuneACCESS and kept in-frame rearrangements only. Not all clones are present; in checked studies, unresolved V genes account for under half, and no reason is known for the remainder. This sample is represented by about 530,000 clones; roughly 89% of them were singletons. Clones ranked in the top ten supply 7.5% to 9.5% of the sample. Sequenced sample: peripheral blood. Source of these receptors: a woman aged 45 to 65 with COVID-19, enrolled during active disease.

The V call is TRBV6-5, the J call TRBJ1-5; D might be TRBD1 (6 bases). V lost 0 bases and J 12 bases, leaving 18 bases between the germline ends. Germline CDR1 reads MNHEY; CDR2 reads SVGAGI. The CDR3 runs 15 residues. Here the CDR3 reads CASSYSKGSGHRQHF. CDR3 nucleotide sequence: TGTGCCAGCAGTTACTCGAAGGGCTCGGGACATCGCCAGCATTTT.

The DNA of the CDR3 is TGTGCCAGCAGTTTGGGAGCGAACACTGAAGCTTTCTTT. It yields the protein CASSLGANTEAFF. V usage is TRBV27 and J usage is TRBJ1-1; no definite D call. The CDR3 loop spans 13 amino acids. Germline V gene sequence: CDR1 MNHEY, CDR2 SMNVEV (reference sequence). Trimming shortened V by 3 bases and J by 1 base, and 6 bases separated the two germline ends.

The chain carries TRBV2 and TRBJ1-6; a possible D gene is TRBD1 (5 bases). The CDR3 loop spans 12 amino acids. The V gene lost 8 bases and the J gene lost 10 bases, with 12 bases spanning the gap. Germline V lookup: CDR1 SNHLY, CDR2 FYNNEI. As DNA, the CDR3 is TGTGCCAGCCAATCGCGGGGGTCACCCCTCCACTTT. Translating it yields CASQSRGSPLHF.

The chain joins TRBV7-8 to TRBJ2-1; TRBD1 agrees at 7 bases. CDR3 size: 15 residues. V trimming: 3 bases; J trimming: 4 bases; junction bases outside the gene matches: 6. Germline CDR1 SGHVS, CDR2 FQNEAQ. In DNA, the CDR3 is TGTGCCAGCAGCTTGGGGACAGTCCTTTACAATGAGCAGTTCTTC. Translated: CASSLGTVLYNEQFF.

This sequence joins TRBV7-2 and TRBJ1-1; 7 bases are shared with TRBD1. Germline values: CDR1 SGHTA, CDR2 FQGNSA. The V gene end was trimmed by 5 bases and the J gene end by 0 bases; junction bases not matched to a gene: 3. This CDR3 is built from 14 residues. The CDR3 here is CASSAGQLNTEAFF. The CDR3, as DNA: TGTGCCAGCAGCGCGGGACAGCTGAACACTGAAGCTTTCTTT.

This sequence joins TRBV6-5 and TRBJ1-2; possible D gene TRBD1, 6 bases. V dropped 5 bases and J dropped 8 bases, with 18 bases sitting between them. Germline values: CDR1 MNHEY, CDR2 SVGAGI. The CDR3 sequence is 14 residues long. The DNA for the CDR3 is TGTGCCAGCAGTACTGACAGGACGAATGGGGGCTACACCTTC. Its protein product is CASSTDRTNGGYTF.

This rearrangement joins TRBV7-8 to TRBJ2-2; possibly TRBD1 for D (5 bases). The CDR3 totals 15 residues. V was pared by 2 bases and J by 3 bases, with 10 bases between. Germline assignment: CDR1 SGHVS and CDR2 FQNEAQ. The CDR3 spells CASSLWGMDTGELFF. The CDR3 nucleotides read TGTGCCAGCAGCTTATGGGGCATGGACACCGGGGAGCTGTTTTTT.

This clone showed up just a few times. V usage is TRBV28 and J usage is TRBJ2-2; weak D call: TRBD1 (6 bases). Trimming took 6 bases from V and 1 from J, leaving 9 bases between them. This CDR3 contains 14 residues. The germline V gene encodes CDR1 MDHEN and CDR2 SYDVKM. The CDR3 nucleotides are TGTGCCAGCAGGCTACAGGGGAACACCGGGGAGCTGTTTTTT. The encoded protein is CASRLQGNTGELFF.

The chain employs TRBV19 and TRBJ2-7; tentatively, D is TRBD2 (6 bases). Trimming took off 1 base at V and 5 bases at J, with 21 bases between the two ends. The length of the CDR3 is 17 residues. Germline CDR1 reads LNHDA; CDR2 reads SQIVND (reference sequence). CDR3 sequence: CASSIGMGRRGGNEQYF. CDR3 coding DNA: TGTGCCAGTAGTATAGGTATGGGGAGAAGGGGAGGAAACGAGCAGTACTTC. The variable domain in full, completed from reference TRBV19 and TRBJ2-7, reads DGGITQSPKYLFRKEGQNVTLSCEQNLNHDAMYWYRQDPGQGLRLIYYSQIVNDFQKGDIAEGYSVSREKKESFPLTVTSAQKNPTAFYLCASSIGMGRRGGNEQYFGPGTRLTVT.

The CDR3 loop is CASSLAGIGIQYF. In DNA form, the CDR3 reads TGTGCCAGCAGCTTGGCAGGGATTGGCATTCAGTACTTC. The chain uses TRBV5-4 and TRBJ2-4; tentatively, D is TRBD1 (5 bases). Looked up from germline, CDR1 is SGHNT and CDR2 is YYREEE (reference sequence). CDR3 size: 13 residues. The V end lost 0 bases, the J end lost 9 bases, and 10 bases lay between the germline ends.

With respect to this clone: The same CDR3 can be traced to other DNA sequences in this sample. The rearrangement uses TRBV12-3 or TRBV12-4 and TRBJ1-5; D gene unclear. With 0 bases removed from V and 6 bases from J, the gap between germline ends came to 6 bases. The CDR3 contains 13 residues. CDR3 protein: CASSLAAGQPQHF. CDR3 coding DNA: TGTGCCAGCAGTTTAGCCGCGGGTCAGCCCCAGCATTTT.

The rearrangement joins TRBV28 to TRBJ1-5; no clear D gene. The V end was cut by 2 bases, the J end by 4 bases, with 6 bases between. The CDR3 is 13 residues long. The germline gives CDR1 MDHEN, CDR2 SYDVKM. DNA of the CDR3: TGTGCCAGCAGTTTAGCCAGTAATCAGCCCCAGCATTTT. As protein: CASSLASNQPQHF. The full variable domain, rest sourced from reference TRBV28 and TRBJ1-5, is DVKVTQSSRYLVKRTGEKVFLECVQDMDHENMFWYRQDPGLGLRLIYFSYDVKMKEKGDIPEGYSVSREKKERFSLILESASTNQTSMYLCASSLASNQPQHFGDGTRLSIL.